This record covers a single T cell receptor (beta chain). What it recognizes is unknown. With random hexamers, roughly 0.5 to 1 ug RNA was reverse transcribed. With immunoSEQ multiplex PCR, TCR beta CDR3 was amplified across 54 Vbeta and 13 Jbeta. TCRdb reprocessed the immunoSEQ multiplex PCR reads via MiXCR and lists one record per CDR3 protein. The table includes fewer than 350,000 distinct CDR3 sequences, 90% to 95% detected once. The sample belongs to a study of CD8 T cells in Susac syndrome. General study results and limits: It was acknowledged in the study that the number of individuals who were included in its TCR sequencing and HLA analysis was relatively small.

The CDR3 has 16 amino acids. V shed 0 bases and J shed 2 bases, with 13 bases lying between them. CDR1 SGHAT and CDR2 FQNNGV come from the germline V gene. Patients with stable or active relapsing-remitting disease, all of them treatment-naive, made up the multiple sclerosis controls. TEMRA cells were enriched by FACS, and CD4+ and CD8+ T cells were negatively isolated. Sequenced sample: CD4+ T cells from PBMCs. The chain links TRBV11-2 to TRBJ1-2, with D possibly TRBD1 on 5 matching bases. The TCR originated in a human donor with multiple sclerosis. The CDR3 DNA sequence: TGTGCCAGCAGCTTAGACCGGACACCTTTCAACTATGGCTACACCTTC. Amino acids: CASSLDRTPFNYGYTF.